The rows below give T cell receptor beta chains drawn from one sample of a study of blood T cell repertoires in COVID-19. The data were produced by immunoSEQ multiplex PCR, yet TCRdb's version contains in-frame clones alone and is incomplete. Here the sample spans 200,000 or so clones, around 86% being singletons. The sequenced sample was peripheral blood. The receptor set was obtained from a man in his forties or fifties with acute or convalescent COVID-19. Each CDR3 is given with its conserved first and last residue. The D gene is left open where the match is weak. Clone size, where shown, is once, few, many, or a class for clones that have expanded.

. | TRBD1 | TRBJ2-7 | TRBV5-1 | TGCGCCAGCAGCTCCCCGGGACAGGGAAACGAGCAGTACTTC | CASSSPGQGNEQYF
. | TRBD1 | TRBJ1-1 | TRBV6-1 | TGTGCCAGCAGTGAAGACAGGGGAGGCACTGAAGCTTTCTTT | CASSEDRGGTEAFF
. | TRBD2 | TRBJ2-1 | TRBV11-2 | TGTGCCAGCAGCTTAGGTTCTAGCGGGGGGTTTGAGCAGTTCTTC | CASSLGSSGGFEQFF
. | . | TRBJ1-1 | TRBV19 | TGTGCCAGTAGTTCTCGTCCGAACAGAAACACTGAAGCTTTCTTT | CASSSRPNRNTEAFF
. | . | TRBJ2-2 | TRBV14 | TGTGCCAGCAGCCCCGGGTGGGCGAACACCGGGGAGCTGTTTTTT | CASSPGWANTGELFF
. | . | TRBJ1-1 | TRBV29-1 | TGCAGCTTTAGCGATTACAACACTGAAGCTTTCTTT | CSFSDYNTEAFF
. | . | TRBJ1-1 | TRBV6-5 | TGTGCCAGCATGGGAGACACTGAAGCTTTCTTT | CASMGDTEAFF
. | TRBD1 | TRBJ2-7 | TRBV7-9 | TGTGCCAGCAGCTGGTCAGGACAGGCTTTTCGGGAGCAGTACTTC | CASSWSGQAFREQYF
once | . | TRBJ1-6 | TRBV14 | TGTGCCAGCAGCCAAGATGATAGACCCCTCCACTTT | CASSQDDRPLHF
. | . | TRBJ2-2 | TRBV5-1 | TGCGCCAGCAGCTACCGGGACACCGCGATTAGGGAGCTGTTTTTT | CASSYRDTAIRELFF
. | TRBD1 | TRBJ1-6 | TRBV19 | TGTGCCACCTTGGGACAGGGGGTATCACCCCTCCACTTT | CATLGQGVSPLHF
. | . | TRBJ2-2 | TRBV5-5 | TGTGCCAGCAGCTTGGGACAGAACACCGGGGAGCTGTTTTTT | CASSLGQNTGELFF
. | TRBD2 | TRBJ2-1 | TRBV19 | TGTGCCAGTAGCGGGACTAGCGGGGGCCTTGCCGGGCAGTTCTTC | CASSGTSGGLAGQFF
. | TRBD1 | TRBJ1-4 | TRBV5-1 | TGCGCCAGCAGCTGGACAGGCCCTAATGAAAAACTGTTTTTT | CASSWTGPNEKLFF
. | TRBD1 | TRBJ2-4 | TRBV2 | TGTGCCAGCAGGGTACAGGGGACAGGAGCCAAAAACATTCAGTACTTC | CASRVQGTGAKNIQYF
. | TRBD1 | TRBJ2-7 | TRBV11-2 | TGTGCCAGCAGCGCGCACACAGGGGGTTACGAGCAGTACTTC | CASSAHTGGYEQYF
. | . | TRBJ2-5 | TRBV11-2 | TGTGCCAGCAGCTCCCTGACGGGGCAAGAGACCCAGTACTTC | CASSSLTGQETQYF
once | . | TRBJ1-5 | TRBV30 | TGTGCCTGGAGTGGCGGGTATAGCAATCAGCCCCAGCATTTT | CAWSGGYSNQPQHF
. | . | TRBJ1-3 | TRBV6-2/TRBV6-3 | TGTGCCAGCAGTTACTCCGACAGAGGAAACACCATATATTTT | CASSYSDRGNTIYF
. | . | TRBJ1-1 | TRBV14 | TGTGCCAGCAGCCAAGCTGGGGGCAACGCTGAAGCTTTCTTT | CASSQAGGNAEAFF
. | TRBD1 | TRBJ1-1 | TRBV4-1 | TGCGCCAGCGGCCCTACGACAGGGGATTCCGAAGCTTTCTTT | CASGPTTGDSEAFF
. | . | TRBJ2-7 | TRBV27 | TGTGCCAGCCCGACCGAGGGAAGACACTACGAGCAGTACTTC | CASPTEGRHYEQYF
. | . | TRBJ1-1 | TRBV2 | TGTGCCAGCAGTCGGACAGTAATGAACACTGAAGCTTTCTTT | CASSRTVMNTEAFF
. | . | TRBJ1-2 | TRBV2 | TGTGCCAGCAGACCTGACAGCTATGGCTACACCTTC | CASRPDSYGYTF
. | . | TRBJ1-2 | TRBV10-3 | TGTGCCATCAGTGAATTACAGCTTAACTATGGCTACACCTTC | CAISELQLNYGYTF
. | . | TRBJ1-4 | TRBV7-9 | TGTGCCAGCAGCTTAGGAGGGAATGGAGCTAATGAAAAACTGTTTTTT | CASSLGGNGANEKLFF
. | TRBD1 | TRBJ2-5 | TRBV6-5 | TGTGCCAGCAGTTTGACAGGGGGGGAGACCCAGTACTTC | CASSLTGGETQYF
once | . | TRBJ1-5 | TRBV6-5 | TGTGCCAGCACCCCGGCGGGCAATCAGCCCCAGCATTTT | CASTPAGNQPQHF
. | TRBD2 | TRBJ2-7 | TRBV2 | TGTGCCAGCAGTGATAAGGGACTAGCGGCCCCCTACGAGCAGTACTTC | CASSDKGLAAPYEQYF
. | TRBD1 | TRBJ1-2 | TRBV10-3 | TGTGCCATCGGTGGGACAGACGCTGCTGGCTACACCTTC | CAIGGTDAAGYTF
. | . | TRBJ1-1 | TRBV9 | TGTGCCAGCAGCGTTTTATCGAACACTGAAGCTTTCTTT | CASSVLSNTEAFF
. | TRBD2 | TRBJ2-3 | TRBV19 | TGTGCCAGTAGTATAGGACTAGCGGGAGATACGCAGTATTTT | CASSIGLAGDTQYF
. | . | TRBJ1-2 | TRBV6-5 | TGTGCCAGCAGTTACTCGGGGGGTTATGGCTACACCTTC | CASSYSGGYGYTF
. | TRBD1 | TRBJ2-2 | TRBV5-6 | TGTGCCAGCAGCTTAGGGGGCCCCGGGGAGCTGTTTTTT | CASSLGGPGELFF
once | . | TRBJ1-1 | TRBV3-1/TRBV3-2 | TGTGCCAGCAGATACCGGGGGACGAACACTGAAGCTTTCTTT | CASRYRGTNTEAFF
. | . | TRBJ2-5 | TRBV5-1 | TGCGCCAGCAGCGAGTGGGAGACCCAGTACTTC | CASSEWETQYF
. | TRBD1 | TRBJ1-1 | TRBV29-1 | TGCAGCGTTGACTACGACAGGGAGAACACTGAAGCTTTCTTT | CSVDYDRENTEAFF
few | . | TRBJ2-5 | TRBV4-1 | TGCGCCAGCAGCCAAGTAGGGAGTGGGGAGACCCAGTACTTC | CASSQVGSGETQYF